The rows below give T cell receptor beta chains drawn from one sample of a study of T-cell reconstitution after alpha-beta-depleted transplantation in children. Using its own MiXCR run on the PCR reads, TCRdb lists one record per CDR3 protein. The table lists a few hundred thousand distinct CDR3 sequences, about an eighth of them singletons. Sequenced material: PBMCs, mostly from graft donor cells, taken 360 days after TCRalphabeta/CD19-depleted stem cell transplant. All receptors come from a male patient younger than 18 who had a stem cell transplant for acute myeloid leukemia, so the T cells may come from the graft donor. CDR3s include the opening cysteine and the closing phenylalanine or tryptophan. Each record gives: D gene, V gene, clone size, J gene, CDR3 DNA, CDR3 protein. D genes are given only for firm matches. Expanded clones get a size class; other rows say once, few or many, or leave the size out.

NA,TRBV29-1,NA,TRBJ2-3,TGCAGCGTTGAGGGGCGCACAGATACGCAGTATTTT,CSVEGRTDTQYF
NA,TRBV19,few,TRBJ1-1,TGTGCCAGTAGTATCGGGGTCTACACTGAAGCTTTCTTT,CASSIGVYTEAFF
NA,TRBV25-1,NA,TRBJ1-3,TGTGCCAGCAGCAGGAACCAGCTGGTCGGAAACACCATATATTTT,CASSRNQLVGNTIYF
TRBD2,TRBV5-1,NA,TRBJ2-5,TGCGCCAGCAGCTCGCCGGGACTAGCGGACCAAGAGACCCAGTACTTC,CASSSPGLADQETQYF
NA,TRBV7-3,many,TRBJ2-1,TGTGCCAGCAGCCTAACAGGGAGCTCCTACAATGAGCAGTTCTTC,CASSLTGSSYNEQFF
NA,TRBV14,NA,TRBJ2-1,TGTGCCAGCAGCCAAGATGGGGGAGGCCGGTTCTTC,CASSQDGGGRFF
TRBD2,TRBV28,NA,TRBJ2-3,TGTGCCAGCAGTCTCAGCGGGGCCGGGGTCAATACGCAGTATTTT,CASSLSGAGVNTQYF
NA,TRBV6-1,few,TRBJ1-4,TGTGCCAGCAGCCGCCCGGCGGCAGATTGGGAAAAACTGTTTTTT,CASSRPAADWEKLFF
TRBD2,TRBV28,NA,TRBJ2-3,TGTGCCAGCAGTTTACTAGCGGGAGGGACGGGGAATACGCAGTATTTT,CASSLLAGGTGNTQYF
TRBD1,TRBV5-1,NA,TRBJ1-2,TGCGCCAGCAGCTTGGGACAGGGACCGGGGGGCTACACCTTC,CASSLGQGPGGYTF
NA,TRBV12-3/TRBV12-4,few,TRBJ1-1,TGTGCCAGCAGTCTTGCCACAGGGTTCACTGAAGCTTTCTTT,CASSLATGFTEAFF
TRBD1,TRBV9,NA,TRBJ2-5,TGTGCCAGCAGCGCCGGACAGGCGACTCAAGAGACCCAGTACTTC,CASSAGQATQETQYF
TRBD1,TRBV7-8,few,TRBJ2-1,TGTGCCAGCAGCCCTCCAACAAGACAGGGCCGCTCCTACAATGAGCAGTTCTTC,CASSPPTRQGRSYNEQFF
NA,TRBV30,few,TRBJ2-1,TGTGCCTGGGGCGCGATACGGCAGTTCTTC,CAWGAIRQFF
TRBD1,TRBV20-1,NA,TRBJ2-6,TGCAGTGCTCACGACAGGGGATCGGGGGCCAACGTCCTGACTTTC,CSAHDRGSGANVLTF
NA,TRBV9,many,TRBJ2-2,TGTGCCAGCAGCGTCCTCGGGACCGGGGAGCTGTTTTTT,CASSVLGTGELFF
TRBD2,TRBV28,few,TRBJ2-3,TGTGCCAGCAGTTTAGGTGGGAGGGCCATACTCACAGATACGCAGTATTTT,CASSLGGRAILTDTQYF
NA,TRBV7-3,NA,TRBJ2-3,TGTGCCAGCAGCTTAAGGTTCGGCACAGATACGCAGTATTTT,CASSLRFGTDTQYF
TRBD1,TRBV27,many,TRBJ2-1,TGTGCCAGCAGTGAACACGCGGGACAGGGTCGCAATGAGCAGTTCTTC,CASSEHAGQGRNEQFF
NA,TRBV20-1,NA,TRBJ2-7,TGCAGTGCTCCAGCCGCCGAGCAGTACTTC,CSAPAAEQYF
NA,TRBV28,NA,TRBJ1-5,TGTGCCAGCAGTTTAAAGCCCCGAAGGGGTCAGCCCCAGCATTTT,CASSLKPRRGQPQHF
NA,TRBV29-1,NA,TRBJ2-2,TGCAGCGTTGAAAAGAGGGACGAAGCCCGAAGTACCGGGGAGCTGTTTTTT,CSVEKRDEARSTGELFF
NA,TRBV12-3/TRBV12-4,NA,TRBJ1-1,TGTGCCAGCAGTTTAGGAGGGCCGCCGAGCACTGAAGCTTTCTTT,CASSLGGPPSTEAFF
NA,TRBV5-4,many,TRBJ1-1,TGTGCCAGCAGCTCGCTAGACAGAGCTGAAGCTTTCTTT,CASSSLDRAEAFF
TRBD1,TRBV7-8,NA,TRBJ1-4,TGTGCCAGCAGCCCTCGGACAGGTTCCTCAACTAATGAAAAACTGTTTTTT,CASSPRTGSSTNEKLFF
NA,TRBV7-2,few,TRBJ2-4,TGTGCCAGCAGGGGGGGAGGGACAGGTTCGAACATTCAGTACTTC,CASRGGGTGSNIQYF
NA,TRBV7-2,few,TRBJ2-7,TGTGCCAGCAACGCTGAGGGCTTCCGGCGGTACGAGCAGTACTTC,CASNAEGFRRYEQYF
NA,TRBV12-3/TRBV12-4,few,TRBJ2-7,TGTGCCAGCGGTCCTTTGTGGGGCGAGCAGTACTTC,CASGPLWGEQYF